The rows below give T cell receptor beta chains drawn from one sample of a study of cytomegalovirus exposure and HLA in healthy donors. This table comes from immunoSEQ multiplex PCR, and its TCRdb copy is limited to in-frame clones, with some not included. This table lists fewer than 110,000 clones. The sequencing sample was made of PBMCs. The receptors shown here come from a man aged 35-49 years in good health and CMV-seronegative. The CDR3 runs from the conserved cysteine through the conserved F or W. A D gene is named only where the DNA matches it firmly.

J | D | V | DNA | CDR3
TRBJ2-2 | . | TRBV30 | TGTGCCTGGAGTGTAGGGGACACAACGGCCGGGGAGCTGTTTTTT | CAWSVGDTTAGELFF
TRBJ1-5 | . | TRBV2 | TGTGCCAGCAGTGAATATGGGGGCCGTCAGCCCCAGCATTTT | CASSEYGGRQPQHF
TRBJ2-7 | . | TRBV15 | TGTGCCACCAGCAGAGATCTAATGGGGGCTTACGAGCAGTACTTC | CATSRDLMGAYEQYF
TRBJ1-4 | TRBD1 | TRBV4-3 | TGCGCCAGCAGCCAACAGAACAGGGGATCTTCAGAAAAACTGTTTTTT | CASSQQNRGSSEKLFF
TRBJ2-3 | TRBD2 | TRBV18 | TGTGCCAGCTCACCAGCGGGAGGAAGTGCAGATACGCAGTATTTT | CASSPAGGSADTQYF
TRBJ2-2 | TRBD2 | TRBV7-2 | TGTGCCAGCAGCTTATCCCTGGGACTAGCGGCCACCGGGGAGCTGTTTTTT | CASSLSLGLAATGELFF
TRBJ2-1 | TRBD2 | TRBV10-3 | TGTGCCACCAGTCCGACTAGCGAATACAATGAGCAGTTCTTC | CATSPTSEYNEQFF
TRBJ2-7 | TRBD2 | TRBV19 | TGTGCCAGTAGACGCCTAGCGGGAGGCGAGCAGTACTTC | CASRRLAGGEQYF
TRBJ1-5 | TRBD1 | TRBV27 | TGTGCCAGCAAGACAGGGGTTCAGCCCCAGCATTTT | CASKTGVQPQHF
TRBJ2-7 | . | TRBV5-4 | TGTGCCAGCAGCTTGAAATTGGGCAGGGGTACGGACGAGCAGTACTTC | CASSLKLGRGTDEQYF
TRBJ2-4 | . | TRBV7-2 | TGTGCCAGCAGCTTAACTATCGGGAGAGTCATTCAGTACTTC | CASSLTIGRVIQYF
TRBJ2-3 | TRBD1 | TRBV5-8 | TGTGCCAGCAGCGCCGGGACAGTGACCACAGATACGCAGTATTTT | CASSAGTVTTDTQYF
TRBJ2-3 | . | TRBV2 | TGTGCCAGCAGTGAAGGATGGACAGACACAGATACGCAGTATTTT | CASSEGWTDTDTQYF
TRBJ2-1 | TRBD2 | TRBV6-5 | TGTGCCAGCAGTCCCGGGACTAGCGGGAACAATGAGCAGTTCTTC | CASSPGTSGNNEQFF
TRBJ2-1 | . | TRBV7-9 | TGTGCCAGCAGCAACCCCGACGTCGGGACTCACTTCGATGAGCAGTTCTTC | CASSNPDVGTHFDEQFF
TRBJ1-4 | . | TRBV15 | TGTGCCACCAGCAGAGGTACCCCGGGGGAAAAACTGTTTTTT | CATSRGTPGEKLFF
TRBJ1-2 | TRBD1 | TRBV7-9 | TGTGCCAGCAGCACAGGGGGCTGGTATGGCTACACCTTC | CASSTGGWYGYTF
TRBJ2-7 | . | TRBV4-1 | TGCGCCAGCAAAGCACAGCCCGAGGGCCCCTACGAGCAGTACTTC | CASKAQPEGPYEQYF
TRBJ2-1 | . | TRBV30 | TGTGCCTGGACCGGTCCTAGCCGACATGAGCAGTTCTTC | CAWTGPSRHEQFF
TRBJ1-3 | . | TRBV6-1 | TGTGCCAGCGCCCCAGTCGGAAACACCATATATTTT | CASAPVGNTIYF
TRBJ2-6 | TRBD1 | TRBV19 | TGTGCCAGTAGTATTCACAGGGGGCAAGGGTCTGGGGCCAACGTCCTGACTTTC | CASSIHRGQGSGANVLTF
TRBJ1-5 | TRBD1 | TRBV5-6 | TGTGCCAGCAGCATACGGACAGGGGGCAGCAATCAGCCCCAGCATTTT | CASSIRTGGSNQPQHF
TRBJ2-2 | . | TRBV7-6 | TGTGCCAGCAGCTTAAAAGCACCACCCACCGGGGAGCTGTTTTTT | CASSLKAPPTGELFF
TRBJ1-5 | TRBD1 | TRBV6-1 | TGTGCCAGCAAAGGACAGGGGTCAAATCAGCCCCAGCATTTT | CASKGQGSNQPQHF
TRBJ2-1 | . | TRBV5-6 | TGTGCCAGCAGGTGGCGTTCAGGGGGGCCCCACAATGAGCAGTTCTTC | CASRWRSGGPHNEQFF
TRBJ2-1 | . | TRBV15 | TGTGCCACCAGCAGATTCTGGGGGGACAGTCCTAATACGGAGCAGTTCTTC | CATSRFWGDSPNTEQFF
TRBJ2-3 | . | TRBV10-1 | TGCGCCAGCAGTGGGGGCCCCTTTGCCCCTAGCACAGATACGCAGTATTTT | CASSGGPFAPSTDTQYF
TRBJ2-3 | TRBD2 | TRBV9 | TGTGCCAGCAGCAGAGACGCTAGCGGGGGCACAGATACGCAGTATTTT | CASSRDASGGTDTQYF
TRBJ2-5 | TRBD1 | TRBV7-2 | TGTGCCAGCAGCTCCAGACAGGGTCCGGAGACCCAGTACTTC | CASSSRQGPETQYF
TRBJ2-5 | . | TRBV2 | TGTGCCGGCGCTGGACAGACCCAAGAGACCCAGTACTTC | CAGAGQTQETQYF
TRBJ2-3 | . | TRBV9 | TGTGCCAGCAGCGTAGCCAGGGGGGATAGCACAGATACGCAGTATTTT | CASSVARGDSTDTQYF
TRBJ2-7 | . | TRBV28 | TGTGCCAGCAGGGGGGCACAGGGCTATTACGAGCAGTACTTC | CASRGAQGYYEQYF
TRBJ1-1 | TRBD1 | TRBV19 | TGTGCCAGTAGTAGACAGGGATGGGGCACTGAAGCTTTCTTT | CASSRQGWGTEAFF
TRBJ2-7 | TRBD1 | TRBV9 | TGTGCCAGCAGCGTCGCAGACGGGACAGGGATCCCCTACGAGCAGTACTTC | CASSVADGTGIPYEQYF